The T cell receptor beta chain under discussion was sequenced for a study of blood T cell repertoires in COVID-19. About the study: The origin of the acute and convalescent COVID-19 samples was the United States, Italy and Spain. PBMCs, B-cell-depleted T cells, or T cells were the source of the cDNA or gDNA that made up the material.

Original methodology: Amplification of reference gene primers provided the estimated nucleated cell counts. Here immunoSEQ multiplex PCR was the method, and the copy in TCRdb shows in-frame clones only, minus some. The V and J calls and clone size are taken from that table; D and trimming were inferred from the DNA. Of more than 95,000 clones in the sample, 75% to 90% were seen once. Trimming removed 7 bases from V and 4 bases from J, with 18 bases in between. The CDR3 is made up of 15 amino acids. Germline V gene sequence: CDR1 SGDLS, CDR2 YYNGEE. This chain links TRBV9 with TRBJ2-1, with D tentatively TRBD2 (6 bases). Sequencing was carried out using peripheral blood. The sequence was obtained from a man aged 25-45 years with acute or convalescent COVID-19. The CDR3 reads CASQPSVTSYNEQFF. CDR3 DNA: TGTGCCAGCCAACCTAGCGTTACCTCGTACAATGAGCAGTTCTTC. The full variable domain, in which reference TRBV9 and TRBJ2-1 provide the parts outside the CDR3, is DSGVTQTPKHLITATGQRVTLRCSPRSGDLSVYWYQQSLDQGLQFLIQYYNGEERAKGNILERFSAQQFPDLHSELNLSSLELGDSALYFCASQPSVTSYNEQFFGPGTRLTVL.